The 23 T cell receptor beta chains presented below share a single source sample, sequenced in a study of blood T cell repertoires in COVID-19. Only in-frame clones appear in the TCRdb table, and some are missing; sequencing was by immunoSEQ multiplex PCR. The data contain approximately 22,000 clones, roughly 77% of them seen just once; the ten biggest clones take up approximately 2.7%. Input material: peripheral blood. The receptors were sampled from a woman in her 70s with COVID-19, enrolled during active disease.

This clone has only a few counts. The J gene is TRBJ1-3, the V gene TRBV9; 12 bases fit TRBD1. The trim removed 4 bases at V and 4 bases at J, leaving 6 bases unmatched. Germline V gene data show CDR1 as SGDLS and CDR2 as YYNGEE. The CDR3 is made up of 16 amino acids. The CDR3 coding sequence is TGTGCCAGCAGCTCCTGGGACAGGGGGCTAGGAAACACCATATATTTT. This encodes CASSSWDRGLGNTIYF.

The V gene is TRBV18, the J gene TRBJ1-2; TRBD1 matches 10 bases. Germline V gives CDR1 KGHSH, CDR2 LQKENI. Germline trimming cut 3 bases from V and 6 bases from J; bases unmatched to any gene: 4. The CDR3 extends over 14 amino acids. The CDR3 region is CASSPGQGGDGYTF. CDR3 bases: TGTGCCAGCTCACCCGGACAGGGGGGCGATGGCTACACCTTC.

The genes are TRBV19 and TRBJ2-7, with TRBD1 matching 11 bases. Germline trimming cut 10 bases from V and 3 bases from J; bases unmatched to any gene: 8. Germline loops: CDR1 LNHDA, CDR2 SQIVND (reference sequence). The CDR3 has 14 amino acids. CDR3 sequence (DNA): TGTGCCACCCAGAGGACAGGGGGCTACTACGAGCAGTACTTC. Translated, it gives CATQRTGGYYEQYF.

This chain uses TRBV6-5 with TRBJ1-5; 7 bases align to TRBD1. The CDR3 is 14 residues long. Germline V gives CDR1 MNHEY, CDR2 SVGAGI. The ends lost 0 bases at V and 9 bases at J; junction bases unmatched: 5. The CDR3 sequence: CASSYSRGRGPQHF. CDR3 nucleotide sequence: TGTGCCAGCAGTTACTCGAGGGGGCGCGGGCCCCAGCATTTT.

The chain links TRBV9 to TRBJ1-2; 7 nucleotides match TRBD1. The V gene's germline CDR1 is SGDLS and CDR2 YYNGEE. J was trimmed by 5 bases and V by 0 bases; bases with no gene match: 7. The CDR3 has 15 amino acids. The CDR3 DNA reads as TGTGCCAGCAGCGTAGGGCAGGGGGTAGGGTATGGCTACACCTTC. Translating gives CASSVGQGVGYGYTF.

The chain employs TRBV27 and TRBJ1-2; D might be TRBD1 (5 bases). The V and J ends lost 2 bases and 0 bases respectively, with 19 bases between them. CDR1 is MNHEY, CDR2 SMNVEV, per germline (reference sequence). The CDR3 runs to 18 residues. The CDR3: CASSLAPPNRFANYGYTF. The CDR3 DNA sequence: TGTGCCAGCAGTTTAGCACCTCCTAACAGGTTTGCTAACTATGGCTACACCTTC.

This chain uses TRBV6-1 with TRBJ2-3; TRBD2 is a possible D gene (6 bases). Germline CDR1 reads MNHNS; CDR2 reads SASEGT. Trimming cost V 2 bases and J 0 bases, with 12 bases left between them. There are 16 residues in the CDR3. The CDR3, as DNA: TGTGCCAGCAGTGAACCGGCAGGGAGGAGCACAGATACGCAGTATTTT. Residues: CASSEPAGRSTDTQYF.

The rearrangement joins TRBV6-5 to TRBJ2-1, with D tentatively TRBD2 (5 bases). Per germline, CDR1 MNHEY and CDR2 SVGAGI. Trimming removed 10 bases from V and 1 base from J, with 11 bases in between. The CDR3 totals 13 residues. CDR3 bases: TGTGCCACCCATGAGGGATCCTACAATGAGCAGTTCTTC. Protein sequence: CATHEGSYNEQFF.

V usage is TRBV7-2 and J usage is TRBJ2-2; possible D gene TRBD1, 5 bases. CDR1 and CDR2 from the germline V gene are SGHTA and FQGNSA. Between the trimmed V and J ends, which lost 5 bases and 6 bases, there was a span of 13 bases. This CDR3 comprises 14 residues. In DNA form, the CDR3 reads TGTGCCAGCAGCCCCTCGGGCAGGGCCGGGGAGCTGTTTTTT. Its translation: CASSPSGRAGELFF.

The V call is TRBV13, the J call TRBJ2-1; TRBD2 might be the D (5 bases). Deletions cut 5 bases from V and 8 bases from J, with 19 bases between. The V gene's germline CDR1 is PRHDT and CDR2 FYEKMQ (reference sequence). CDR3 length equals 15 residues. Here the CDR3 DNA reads TGTGCCAGCAGCCAACCCGGACTTAACCCCGATGAGCAGTTCTTC. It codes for CASSQPGLNPDEQFF.

CDR3 DNA sequence: TGTGCCAGCAGTGCGTTAGCCCCGCGGGGCACCGGGGAGCTGTTTTTT. This codes for CASSALAPRGTGELFF. The chain carries TRBV6-6 and TRBJ2-2; possibly TRBD2 for D (6 bases). Per the germline V gene, CDR1 is MNHNY and CDR2 is SVGAGI (reference sequence). Trimming stripped 5 bases from V and 4 bases from J, with 17 bases between. This CDR3 has 16 residues.

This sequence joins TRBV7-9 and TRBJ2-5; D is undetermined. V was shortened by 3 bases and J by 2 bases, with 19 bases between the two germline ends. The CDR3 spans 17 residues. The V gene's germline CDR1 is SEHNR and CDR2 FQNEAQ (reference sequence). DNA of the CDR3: TGTGCCAGCAGCTTCCCCCCCGGGTCCCTCCTACAAGAGACCCAGTACTTC. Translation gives CASSFPPGSLLQETQYF.

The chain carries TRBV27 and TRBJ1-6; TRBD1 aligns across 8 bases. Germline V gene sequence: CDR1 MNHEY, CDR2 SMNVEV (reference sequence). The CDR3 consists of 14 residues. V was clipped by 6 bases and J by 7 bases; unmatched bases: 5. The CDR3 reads CASSPGTGNSPLHF. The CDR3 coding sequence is TGTGCCAGCAGCCCCGGGACAGGAAATTCACCCCTCCACTTT.

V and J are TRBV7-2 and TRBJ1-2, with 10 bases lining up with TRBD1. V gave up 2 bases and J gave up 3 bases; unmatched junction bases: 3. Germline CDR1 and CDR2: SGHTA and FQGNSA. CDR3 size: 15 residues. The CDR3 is CASSLTGTGDYGYTF. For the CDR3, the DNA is TGTGCCAGCAGCTTAACCGGGACAGGGGACTATGGCTACACCTTC.

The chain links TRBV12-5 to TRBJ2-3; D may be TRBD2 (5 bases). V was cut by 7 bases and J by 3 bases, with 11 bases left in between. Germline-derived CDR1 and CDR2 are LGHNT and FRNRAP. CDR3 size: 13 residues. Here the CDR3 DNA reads TGTGCTAGTGTTTCCGGGGAGACAGATACGCAGTATTTT. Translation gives CASVSGETDTQYF.

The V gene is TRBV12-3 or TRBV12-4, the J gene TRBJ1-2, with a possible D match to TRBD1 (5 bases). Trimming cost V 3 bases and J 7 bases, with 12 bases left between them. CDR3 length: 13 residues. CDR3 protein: CASSLGGVFGYTF. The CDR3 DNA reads TGTGCCAGCAGTTTGGGGGGGGTCTTTGGCTACACCTTC.

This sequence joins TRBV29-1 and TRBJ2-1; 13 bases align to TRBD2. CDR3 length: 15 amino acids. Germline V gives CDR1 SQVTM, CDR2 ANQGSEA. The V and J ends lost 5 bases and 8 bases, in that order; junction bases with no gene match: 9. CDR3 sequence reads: CSVSGLAGDFYEQFF. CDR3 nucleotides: TGCAGCGTTTCCGGACTAGCGGGAGACTTCTATGAGCAGTTCTTC.

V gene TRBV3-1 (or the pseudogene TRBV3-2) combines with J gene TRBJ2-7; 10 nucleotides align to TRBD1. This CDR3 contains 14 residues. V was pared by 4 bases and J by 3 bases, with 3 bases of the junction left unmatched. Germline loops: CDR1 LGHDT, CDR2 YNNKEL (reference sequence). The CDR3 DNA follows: TGTGCCAGCAGCCTCGGACAGGGGGGCTACGAGCAGTACTTC. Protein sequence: CASSLGQGGYEQYF.

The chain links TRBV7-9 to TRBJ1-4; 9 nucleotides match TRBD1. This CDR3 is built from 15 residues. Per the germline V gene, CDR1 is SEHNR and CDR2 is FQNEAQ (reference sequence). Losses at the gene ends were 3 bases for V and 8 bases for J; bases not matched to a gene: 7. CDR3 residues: CASSLGQGTEEKLFF. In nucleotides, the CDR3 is TGTGCCAGCAGCTTGGGACAGGGAACGGAAGAAAAACTGTTTTTT.

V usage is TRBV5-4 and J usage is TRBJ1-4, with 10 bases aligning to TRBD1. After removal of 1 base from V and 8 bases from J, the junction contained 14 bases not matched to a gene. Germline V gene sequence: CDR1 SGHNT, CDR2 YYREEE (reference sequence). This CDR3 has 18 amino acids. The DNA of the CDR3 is TGTGCCAGCAGCTTGCACCGGGACAGGGGTCACGCAGCCGAAAAACTGTTTTTT. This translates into CASSLHRDRGHAAEKLFF.

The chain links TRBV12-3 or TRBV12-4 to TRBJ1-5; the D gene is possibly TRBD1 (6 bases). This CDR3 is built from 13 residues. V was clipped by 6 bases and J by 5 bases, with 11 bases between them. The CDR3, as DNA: TGTGCCAGCAGCCTCTCAGGGGATCAGCCCCAGCATTTT. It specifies CASSLSGDQPQHF.

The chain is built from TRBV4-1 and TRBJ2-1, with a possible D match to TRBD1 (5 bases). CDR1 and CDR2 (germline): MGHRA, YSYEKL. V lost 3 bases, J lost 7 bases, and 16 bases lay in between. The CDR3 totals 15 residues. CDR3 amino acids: CASSQGQQALNEQFF. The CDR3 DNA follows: TGCGCCAGCAGCCAGGGTCAACAGGCCCTAAATGAGCAGTTCTTC.

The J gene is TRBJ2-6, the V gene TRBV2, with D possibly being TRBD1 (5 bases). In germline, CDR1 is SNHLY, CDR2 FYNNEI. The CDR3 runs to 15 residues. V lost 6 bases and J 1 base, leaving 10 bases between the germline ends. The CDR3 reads CASRPGISGANVLTF. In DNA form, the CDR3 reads TGTGCCAGCAGGCCAGGGATATCTGGGGCCAACGTCCTGACTTTC. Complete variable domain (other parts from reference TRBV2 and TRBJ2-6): EPEVTQTPSHQVTQMGQEVILRCVPISNHLYFYWYRQILGQKVEFLVSFYNNEISEKSEIFDDQFSVERPDGSNFTLKIRSTKLEDSAMYFCASRPGISGANVLTFGAGSRLTVL.